The 13 T cell receptor beta chains given below trace back to one sample, sequenced in a study of technical replicates of blood from several donors. Sequencing used immunoSEQ multiplex PCR; TCRdb keeps in-frame clones, though not all of them. The repertoire has some 13,000 clones, 95% of them found once; the top ten carry 6% to 9.5%. The sequencing input was PBMCs. These receptors came from a human donor in good health.

V is TRBV28 and J is TRBJ2-3, with D uncertain. The CDR3 runs 12 residues. V lost 6 bases and J lost 2, with 6 bases in between. Per germline, CDR1 MDHEN and CDR2 SYDVKM. CDR3 DNA sequence: TGTGCCAGCAGCCCTAACACAGATACGCAGTATTTT. Protein: CASSPNTDTQYF.

The chain couples TRBV5-1 to TRBJ1-3, with unresolved D. This CDR3 contains 14 residues. Germline loops: CDR1 SGHRS, CDR2 YFSETQ. V dropped 2 bases and J dropped 0 bases, with 6 bases sitting between them. The chain's CDR3 is CASSLLSSGNTIYF. The CDR3 region has the DNA TGCGCCAGCAGCTTATTGAGCTCTGGAAACACCATATATTTT.

The chain combines TRBV28 with TRBJ1-3; tentatively, D is TRBD1 (6 bases). The CDR3 has 14 amino acids. Trimming took off 6 bases at V and 0 bases at J, with 9 bases between the two ends. Germline CDR1 is MDHEN and CDR2 is SYDVKM. CDR3 region: CASSDRNSGNTIYF. The CDR3, as DNA: TGTGCCAGCAGCGACAGGAACTCTGGAAACACCATATATTTT.

J is TRBJ2-1 and V is TRBV28, with 11 bases lining up with TRBD1. Trimming removed 7 bases from V and 0 bases from J; junction bases left unmatched: 11. This CDR3 comprises 18 residues. Germline CDR1 and CDR2: MDHEN and SYDVKM. The CDR3 region has the DNA TGTGCCAGCATTACGGGACAGGGGGTTGATAGCTCCTACAATGAGCAGTTCTTC. It translates to CASITGQGVDSSYNEQFF.

This clone was seen once. The CDR3 DNA sequence: TGTGCCAGCAGGCTAAGCACGGGGGTAGGTCTCGAGCAGTACTTC. It translates to CASRLSTGVGLEQYF. The rearrangement uses TRBV7-8 and TRBJ2-7; perhaps TRBD2 as D (6 bases). The ends were cut back, 6 bases at V and 6 bases at J, with 21 bases in the middle. The CDR3 loop spans 15 amino acids. CDR1 is SGHVS and CDR2 is FQNEAQ in the germline V gene.

DNA of the CDR3: TGTGCCAGCAGGCGGACAGGGTTGAATCAGCCCCAGCATTTT. This gives the protein CASRRTGLNQPQHF. V and J are TRBV6-5 and TRBJ1-5, with 8 bases aligning to TRBD1. The CDR3 totals 14 residues. Germline V gives CDR1 MNHEY, CDR2 SVGAGI. Unmatched junction bases numbered 5, after V lost 6 bases and J lost 4 bases.

The V call is TRBV2, the J call TRBJ2-2, with TRBD2 matching over 10 bases. With V trimmed by 7 bases and J by 2 bases, 1 base remained unmatched. The CDR3 runs 14 residues. Germline V gives CDR1 SNHLY, CDR2 FYNNEI. The CDR3 DNA follows: TGTGCCAGCAAGCGGGAGGGCAACACCGGGGAGCTGTTTTTT. As protein: CASKREGNTGELFF.

CDR3: CASSLTPNSLPKTQYF. Here the CDR3 DNA reads TGTGCCAGCAGCTTAACCCCCAACTCATTACCGAAGACCCAGTACTTC. The chain links TRBV7-7 to TRBJ2-5; D ambiguous. V was trimmed by 2 bases and J by 6 bases, leaving 19 bases between them. This CDR3 is built from 16 residues. Looked up from germline, CDR1 is SSHAT and CDR2 is FNYEAQ (reference sequence).

The rearrangement uses TRBV6-1 and TRBJ2-7; 8 positions agree with TRBD2. Germline CDR1 reads MNHNS; CDR2 reads SASEGT. After removal of 5 bases from V and 1 base from J, the junction contained 7 bases not matched to a gene. There are 15 residues in the CDR3. This chain's CDR3 is CASSLGLEGSYEQYF. Here the CDR3 DNA reads TGTGCCAGCAGTTTGGGACTAGAGGGGTCCTACGAGCAGTACTTC.

This clone was recorded only once. V usage is TRBV19 and J usage is TRBJ2-3; TRBD1 might be the D (6 bases). The V end lost 5 bases, the J end lost 1 base, and 10 bases lay between the germline ends. The CDR3 has 14 residues. CDR1 and CDR2 (germline): LNHDA, SQIVND (reference sequence). The CDR3 DNA reads TGTGCCAGTAGTGATCCAGGGGGCACAGATACGCAGTATTTT. This translates into CASSDPGGTDTQYF.

In nucleotides, the CDR3 is TGTGCCAGCAGCTTAGTAGAGGTTCGCGGAACCGGGGAGCTGTTTTTT. It is translated as CASSLVEVRGTGELFF. The chain has TRBV7-9 and TRBJ2-2; D not resolved. Deletions cut 1 base from V and 5 bases from J, with 14 bases between. CDR1 and CDR2 from the germline V gene are SEHNR and FQNEAQ (reference sequence). The CDR3 runs 16 residues.

V and J are TRBV7-2 and TRBJ2-7; possibly TRBD1 for D (6 bases). Looked up from germline, CDR1 is SGHTA and CDR2 is FQGNSA. The CDR3 extends over 15 amino acids. The V end was cut by 1 base, the J end by 3 bases, with 13 bases between. The CDR3 coding sequence is TGTGCCAGCAGCTTAGACCCCAGGGGTCACTACGAGCAGTACTTC. It codes for CASSLDPRGHYEQYF.

This rearrangement joins TRBV5-1 to TRBJ2-2; no clear D. Germline assignment: CDR1 SGHRS and CDR2 YFSETQ. The germline V and J ends were trimmed by 0 bases and 5 bases, with 11 bases remaining between them. This CDR3 region has 15 residues. CDR3 loop: CASSLESSATGELFF. CDR3 bases: TGCGCCAGCAGCTTGGAGTCTAGTGCTACCGGGGAGCTGTTTTTT.